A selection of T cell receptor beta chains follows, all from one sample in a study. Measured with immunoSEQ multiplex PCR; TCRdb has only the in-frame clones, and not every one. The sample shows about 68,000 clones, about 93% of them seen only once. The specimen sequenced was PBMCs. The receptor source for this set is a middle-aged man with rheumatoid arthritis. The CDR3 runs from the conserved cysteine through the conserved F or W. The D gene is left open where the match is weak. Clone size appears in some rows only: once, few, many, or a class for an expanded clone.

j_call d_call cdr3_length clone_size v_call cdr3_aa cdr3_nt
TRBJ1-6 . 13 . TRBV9 CASSVGGGSPLHF TGTGCCAGCAGCGTCGGCGGTGGTTCACCCCTCCACTTT
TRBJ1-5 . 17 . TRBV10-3 CAISESSGRLSNQPQHF TGTGCCATCAGTGAGTCGTCAGGGCGTCTCAGCAATCAGCCCCAGCATTTT
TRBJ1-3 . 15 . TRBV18 CASSPQPSVGNTIYF TGTGCCAGCTCACCCCAACCCTCGGTGGGAAACACCATATATTTT
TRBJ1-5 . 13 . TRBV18 CASSPGTNQPQHF TGTGCCAGCTCACCCGGGACTAATCAGCCCCAGCATTTT
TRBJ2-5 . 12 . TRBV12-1 CASSYPQETQYF TGTGCCAGCAGCTACCCCCAAGAGACCCAGTACTTC
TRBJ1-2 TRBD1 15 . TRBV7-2 CASSLGQGALYGYTF TGTGCCAGCAGCTTAGGCCAGGGGGCCCTCTATGGCTACACCTTC
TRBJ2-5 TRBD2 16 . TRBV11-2 CASSARLAGGLETQYF TGTGCCAGCAGCGCCCGACTAGCGGGGGGGCTGGAGACCCAGTACTTC
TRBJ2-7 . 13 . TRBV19 CASSVGRFYEQYF TGTGCCAGTAGTGTGGGACGGTTCTACGAGCAGTACTTC
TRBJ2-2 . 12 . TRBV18 CASSPPSGELFF TGTGCCAGCTCACCACCGAGCGGGGAGCTGTTTTTT
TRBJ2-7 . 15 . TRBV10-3 CAISELRVGKYEQYF TGTGCCATCAGTGAGCTAAGGGTTGGTAAATACGAGCAGTACTTC
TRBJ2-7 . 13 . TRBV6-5 CASSPGLGGEQYF TGTGCCAGCAGTCCGGGCCTCGGCGGCGAGCAGTACTTC
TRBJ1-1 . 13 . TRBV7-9 CASSLGPPTEAFF TGTGCCAGCAGCTTAGGCCCCCCCACTGAAGCTTTCTTT
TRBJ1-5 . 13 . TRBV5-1 CASSWGADQPQHF TGCGCCAGCAGTTGGGGGGCTGATCAGCCCCAGCATTTT
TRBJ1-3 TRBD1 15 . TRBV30 CAWLPGQSSGNTIYF TGTGCCTGGTTACCGGGACAGAGCTCTGGAAACACCATATATTTT
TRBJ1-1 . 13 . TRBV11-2 CASSLDQLTEAFF TGTGCCAGCAGCTTAGATCAGTTAACTGAAGCTTTCTTT
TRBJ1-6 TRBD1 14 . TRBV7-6 CASSSQGANSPLHF TGTGCCAGCAGCTCACAGGGGGCAAATTCACCCCTCCACTTT
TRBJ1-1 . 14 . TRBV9 CASSVAPGETEAFF TGTGCCAGCAGCGTAGCCCCAGGGGAAACTGAAGCTTTCTTT
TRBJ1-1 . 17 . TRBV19 CASSIPGQGLRNTEAFF TGTGCCAGTAGTATCCCTGGCCAGGGCCTGAGGAACACTGAAGCTTTCTTT
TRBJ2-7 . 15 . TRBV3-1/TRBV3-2 CASSQDFGISYEQYF TGTGCCAGCAGCCAAGATTTCGGTATCTCCTACGAGCAGTACTTC
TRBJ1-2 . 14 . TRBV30 CAWSGAQGLYGYTF TGTGCCTGGAGTGGGGCTCAGGGCCTCTATGGCTACACCTTC
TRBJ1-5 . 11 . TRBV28 CASSDDGPQHF TGTGCCAGCAGTGACGACGGACCCCAGCATTTT
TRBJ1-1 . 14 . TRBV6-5 CASSYSRGVTEAFF TGTGCCAGCAGTTACTCCCGCGGGGTCACTGAAGCTTTCTTT
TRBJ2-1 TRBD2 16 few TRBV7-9 CASSPLLGTSGNEQFF TGTGCCAGCAGCCCCCTGTTAGGGACTAGCGGTAATGAGCAGTTCTTC